A selection of T cell receptor beta chains follows, all from one sample in a study of cytomegalovirus exposure and HLA in healthy donors. The assay was immunoSEQ multiplex PCR, and TCRdb's table has in-frame clones only and misses some. In the table there are some 90,000 clones, around 96% of which are singletons. Sequencing used PBMCs. Source of these receptors: a man aged 18 to 35 in good health and CMV-seronegative. Both conserved end residues are part of each CDR3. The order of the fields is CDR3 protein, CDR3 DNA, D gene, clone size, V gene, J gene. D genes are given only for firm matches. Rows give clone size only sometimes, using once, few, many, or a class for an expanded clone.

cdr3_aa: CASRGTSRSGETQYF
cdr3_nt: TGTGCCAGCAGGGGGACATCCCGGAGCGGAGAGACCCAGTACTTC
d_call: .
clone_size: .
v_call: TRBV11-2
j_call: TRBJ2-5

cdr3_aa: CASSSTPDLLLYEQYF
cdr3_nt: TGTGCCAGCAGCTCAACTCCGGATCTCTTACTATACGAGCAGTACTTC
d_call: .
clone_size: .
v_call: TRBV28
j_call: TRBJ2-7

cdr3_aa: CAWGPGGGPTYNEQFF
cdr3_nt: TGTGCCTGGGGCCCCGGGGGAGGGCCCACGTACAATGAGCAGTTCTTC
d_call: TRBD2
clone_size: .
v_call: TRBV30
j_call: TRBJ2-1

cdr3_aa: CASSQGWPNTGELFF
cdr3_nt: TGTGCCAGCAGCCAAGGGTGGCCGAACACCGGGGAGCTGTTTTTT
d_call: .
clone_size: .
v_call: TRBV14
j_call: TRBJ2-2

cdr3_aa: CATSRGGSYEQYF
cdr3_nt: TGTGCCACCAGCAGAGGAGGATCCTACGAGCAGTACTTC
d_call: .
clone_size: .
v_call: TRBV15
j_call: TRBJ2-7

cdr3_aa: CASSVGQGKETQYF
cdr3_nt: TGTGCCAGCAGCGTAGGCCAGGGGAAGGAGACCCAGTACTTC
d_call: .
clone_size: .
v_call: TRBV9
j_call: TRBJ2-5

cdr3_aa: CASSVGDYGYTF
cdr3_nt: TGTGCCAGCAGCGTCGGTGACTATGGCTACACCTTC
d_call: .
clone_size: .
v_call: TRBV9
j_call: TRBJ1-2

cdr3_aa: CAWSRRLSSGNTIYF
cdr3_nt: TGTGCCTGGAGTAGGAGGCTTAGCTCTGGAAACACCATATATTTT
d_call: .
clone_size: .
v_call: TRBV30
j_call: TRBJ1-3

cdr3_aa: CASSERGRYSNQPQHF
cdr3_nt: TGTGCCAGCAGTGAAAGGGGCAGATATAGCAATCAGCCCCAGCATTTT
d_call: .
clone_size: .
v_call: TRBV6-1
j_call: TRBJ1-5

cdr3_aa: CASSPRGDSYQPQHF
cdr3_nt: TGTGCCAGCAGCCCTAGGGGGGACAGCTATCAGCCCCAGCATTTT
d_call: TRBD1
clone_size: .
v_call: TRBV7-6
j_call: TRBJ1-5

cdr3_aa: CASSQASGGGQPQHF
cdr3_nt: TGTGCCAGCAGCCAAGCCTCAGGGGGCGGACAGCCCCAGCATTTT
d_call: TRBD1
clone_size: .
v_call: TRBV5-6
j_call: TRBJ1-5

cdr3_aa: CASSVGTSESTDTQYF
cdr3_nt: TGTGCCAGCAGCGTTGGGACTAGCGAGAGCACAGATACGCAGTATTTT
d_call: TRBD2
clone_size: once
v_call: TRBV9
j_call: TRBJ2-3

cdr3_aa: CASSLGTSGNYEQYF
cdr3_nt: TGTGCCAGCAGTTTAGGGACTAGCGGGAACTACGAGCAGTACTTC
d_call: TRBD2
clone_size: .
v_call: TRBV27
j_call: TRBJ2-7

cdr3_aa: CASSTVRDRPYERYF
cdr3_nt: TGTGCCAGCAGCACCGTCCGGGACAGGCCCTACGAGCGGTACTTC
d_call: TRBD1
clone_size: .
v_call: TRBV11-2
j_call: TRBJ2-7

cdr3_aa: CASRNRWTQYF
cdr3_nt: TGTGCCAGCAGGAATCGGTGGACGCAGTATTTT
d_call: .
clone_size: .
v_call: TRBV2
j_call: TRBJ2-3

cdr3_aa: CASSPDRNYGYTF
cdr3_nt: TGTGCCAGCAGTCCGGACAGGAACTATGGCTACACCTTC
d_call: TRBD1
clone_size: .
v_call: TRBV2
j_call: TRBJ1-2

cdr3_aa: CASSPNTGELFF
cdr3_nt: TGTGCCAGCAGTCCAAACACCGGGGAGCTGTTTTTT
d_call: .
clone_size: .
v_call: TRBV6-6
j_call: TRBJ2-2

cdr3_aa: CASSGQGNQPQHF
cdr3_nt: TGTGCCAGCAGCGGACAGGGTAATCAGCCCCAGCATTTT
d_call: .
clone_size: .
v_call: TRBV21-1
j_call: TRBJ1-5

cdr3_aa: CASRGTTQETQYF
cdr3_nt: TGTGCCAGCAGGGGGACTACACAAGAGACCCAGTACTTC
d_call: TRBD2
clone_size: .
v_call: TRBV6-5
j_call: TRBJ2-5

cdr3_aa: CASSQGLLEGTNNYGYTF
cdr3_nt: TGCGCCAGCAGCCAAGGGCTATTGGAAGGGACTAATAACTATGGCTACACCTTC
d_call: .
clone_size: .
v_call: TRBV4-1
j_call: TRBJ1-2

cdr3_aa: CASSEWTGSTEAFF
cdr3_nt: TGTGCCAGCAGCGAGTGGACAGGGTCTACTGAAGCTTTCTTT
d_call: TRBD1
clone_size: .
v_call: TRBV9
j_call: TRBJ1-1

cdr3_aa: CASSFSGYSETQYF
cdr3_nt: TGTGCCAGCAGCTTTTCCGGGTACTCGGAGACCCAGTACTTC
d_call: .
clone_size: .
v_call: TRBV13
j_call: TRBJ2-5

cdr3_aa: CASSIAGGTDTQYF
cdr3_nt: TGTGCCAGTAGTATAGCCGGGGGCACAGATACGCAGTATTTT
d_call: .
clone_size: .
v_call: TRBV19
j_call: TRBJ2-3

cdr3_aa: CASSRGNTIYF
cdr3_nt: TGTGCCAGCAGCAGAGGAAACACCATATATTTT
d_call: .
clone_size: .
v_call: TRBV6-1
j_call: TRBJ1-3

cdr3_aa: CASSWTGGPEETQYF
cdr3_nt: TGCGCCAGCAGCTGGACAGGAGGGCCTGAAGAGACCCAGTACTTC
d_call: .
clone_size: .
v_call: TRBV5-1
j_call: TRBJ2-5

cdr3_aa: CASSFREKLFF
cdr3_nt: TGTGCCAGCAGTTTTCGGGAAAAACTGTTTTTT
d_call: .
clone_size: .
v_call: TRBV28
j_call: TRBJ1-4

cdr3_aa: CASSRHLDGNTEAFF
cdr3_nt: TGTGCCAGCAGCCGACACCTTGACGGGAACACTGAAGCTTTCTTT
d_call: .
clone_size: .
v_call: TRBV9
j_call: TRBJ1-1

cdr3_aa: CASRSTLNTEAFF
cdr3_nt: TGTGCCAGCAGATCGACATTGAACACTGAAGCTTTCTTT
d_call: .
clone_size: .
v_call: TRBV27
j_call: TRBJ1-1

cdr3_aa: CASSLGTNQPQHF
cdr3_nt: TGTGCCAGCAGCTTAGGCACTAATCAGCCCCAGCATTTT
d_call: .
clone_size: few
v_call: TRBV7-4
j_call: TRBJ1-5

cdr3_aa: CASTLTGGASGELFF
cdr3_nt: TGTGCCAGCACCCTGACAGGGGGAGCGTCCGGGGAGCTGTTTTTT
d_call: TRBD1
clone_size: .
v_call: TRBV2
j_call: TRBJ2-2

cdr3_aa: CASSPSVVAGGIETQYF
cdr3_nt: TGTGCCAGCAGCCCTTCGGTTGTAGCGGGAGGAATAGAGACCCAGTACTTC
d_call: TRBD2
clone_size: .
v_call: TRBV11-2
j_call: TRBJ2-5

cdr3_aa: CASSDPGRNYEQYF
cdr3_nt: TGTGCCAGCAGTGATCCGGGGAGGAACTACGAGCAGTACTTC
d_call: .
clone_size: .
v_call: TRBV6-1
j_call: TRBJ2-7

cdr3_aa: CASSQVGLAGVGEQFF
cdr3_nt: TGCGCCAGCAGCCAAGTTGGACTAGCGGGAGTCGGTGAGCAGTTCTTC
d_call: TRBD2
clone_size: .
v_call: TRBV4-1
j_call: TRBJ2-1

cdr3_aa: CASSWDRVGEQYF
cdr3_nt: TGCGCCAGCAGCTGGGACAGGGTGGGCGAGCAGTACTTC
d_call: TRBD1
clone_size: .
v_call: TRBV5-1
j_call: TRBJ2-7

cdr3_aa: CASSFRDRQETQYF
cdr3_nt: TGTGCCAGCAGTTTCCGGGACAGACAAGAGACCCAGTACTTC
d_call: TRBD1
clone_size: .
v_call: TRBV28
j_call: TRBJ2-5

cdr3_aa: CASSQIPGQGASSYEQYF
cdr3_nt: TGCGCCAGCAGCCAAATACCCGGACAGGGGGCGAGCTCCTACGAGCAGTACTTC
d_call: TRBD1
clone_size: .
v_call: TRBV4-1
j_call: TRBJ2-7

cdr3_aa: CASSLVLDRGETQYF
cdr3_nt: TGCGCCAGCAGCTTGGTATTGGACAGGGGCGAGACCCAGTACTTC
d_call: TRBD1
clone_size: .
v_call: TRBV5-1
j_call: TRBJ2-5

cdr3_aa: CASSLRGPLQQPQHF
cdr3_nt: TGTGCCAGCAGCTTAAGGGGCCCGCTGCAGCAGCCCCAGCATTTT
d_call: .
clone_size: .
v_call: TRBV5-8
j_call: TRBJ1-5

cdr3_aa: CASSAGTDSYEQYF
cdr3_nt: TGTGCCAGCAGTGCGGGGACAGATTCCTACGAGCAGTACTTC
d_call: .
clone_size: .
v_call: TRBV9
j_call: TRBJ2-7

cdr3_aa: CASSSDRGYEQFF
cdr3_nt: TGTGCCAGCAGTTCCGACAGGGGTTACGAGCAGTTCTTC
d_call: TRBD1
clone_size: .
v_call: TRBV28
j_call: TRBJ2-1

cdr3_aa: CASSLTGNTIYF
cdr3_nt: TGTGCCAGCAGCCTAACTGGAAACACCATATATTTT
d_call: .
clone_size: once
v_call: TRBV7-2
j_call: TRBJ1-3

cdr3_aa: CASSGQGRQGSRYNEQFF
cdr3_nt: TGTGCCAGCAGCGGGCAAGGTCGACAGGGGTCTCGTTACAATGAGCAGTTCTTC
d_call: TRBD1
clone_size: .
v_call: TRBV9
j_call: TRBJ2-1

cdr3_aa: CASSLAYGEQFF
cdr3_nt: TGTGCCAGCAGCTTAGCGTACGGGGAGCAGTTCTTC
d_call: .
clone_size: .
v_call: TRBV7-8
j_call: TRBJ2-1

cdr3_aa: CASSVDSSSGSYEQYF
cdr3_nt: TGTGCCAGCAGCGTAGATTCATCTAGCGGTTCCTACGAGCAGTACTTC
d_call: TRBD2
clone_size: .
v_call: TRBV9
j_call: TRBJ2-7

cdr3_aa: CSVEVPLEGKGYGYTF
cdr3_nt: TGCAGCGTTGAAGTGCCCCTCGAGGGTAAGGGCTATGGCTACACCTTC
d_call: .
clone_size: .
v_call: TRBV29-1
j_call: TRBJ1-2

cdr3_aa: CASSLRVITEAFF
cdr3_nt: TGTGCCAGCAGTTTACGAGTGATCACTGAAGCTTTCTTT
d_call: .
clone_size: .
v_call: TRBV28
j_call: TRBJ1-1

cdr3_aa: CASSKARDRGRGDIQYF
cdr3_nt: TGTGCCAGCAGCAAAGCCCGCGACAGGGGGCGCGGGGACATTCAGTACTTC
d_call: .
clone_size: .
v_call: TRBV21-1
j_call: TRBJ2-4

cdr3_aa: CASSLTGDRGDYGYTF
cdr3_nt: TGTGCCAGCAGCCTTACGGGGGACAGGGGGGACTATGGCTACACCTTC
d_call: TRBD1
clone_size: .
v_call: TRBV7-8
j_call: TRBJ1-2